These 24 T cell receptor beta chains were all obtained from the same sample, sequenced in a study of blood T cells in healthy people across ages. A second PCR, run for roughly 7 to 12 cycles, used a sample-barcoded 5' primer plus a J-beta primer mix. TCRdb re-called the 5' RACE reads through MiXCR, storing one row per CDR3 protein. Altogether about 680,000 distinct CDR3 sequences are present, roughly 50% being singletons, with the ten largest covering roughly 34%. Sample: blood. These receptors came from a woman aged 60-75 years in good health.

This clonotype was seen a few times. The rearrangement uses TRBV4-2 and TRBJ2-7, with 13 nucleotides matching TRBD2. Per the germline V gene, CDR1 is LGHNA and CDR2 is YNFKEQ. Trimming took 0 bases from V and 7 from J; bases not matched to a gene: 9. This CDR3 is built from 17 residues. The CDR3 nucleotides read TGTGCCAGCAGCCAAGATTGGACTAGCGGGAGTTATAATGAGCAGTACTTC. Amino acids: CASSQDWTSGSYNEQYF.

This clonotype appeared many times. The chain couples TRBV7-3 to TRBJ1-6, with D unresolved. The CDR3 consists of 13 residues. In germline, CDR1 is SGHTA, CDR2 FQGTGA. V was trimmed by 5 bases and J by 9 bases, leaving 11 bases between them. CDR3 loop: CASSATLISPLHF. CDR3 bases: TGTGCCAGCAGCGCGACGTTGATTTCACCCCTCCACTTT.

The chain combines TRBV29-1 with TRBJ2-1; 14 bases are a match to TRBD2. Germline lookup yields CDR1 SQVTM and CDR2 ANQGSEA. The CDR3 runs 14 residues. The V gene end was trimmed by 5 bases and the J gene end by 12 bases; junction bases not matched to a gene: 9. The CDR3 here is CSVQTGLAGDRQFF. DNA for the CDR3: TGCAGCGTTCAAACGGGACTAGCGGGAGATCGGCAGTTCTTC.

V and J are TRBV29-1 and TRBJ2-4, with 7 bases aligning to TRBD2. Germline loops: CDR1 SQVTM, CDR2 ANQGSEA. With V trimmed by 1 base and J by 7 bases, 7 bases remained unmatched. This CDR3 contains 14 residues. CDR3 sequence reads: CSVEASGTNNIQYF. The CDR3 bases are TGCAGCGTTGAAGCGAGCGGGACGAATAACATTCAGTACTTC.

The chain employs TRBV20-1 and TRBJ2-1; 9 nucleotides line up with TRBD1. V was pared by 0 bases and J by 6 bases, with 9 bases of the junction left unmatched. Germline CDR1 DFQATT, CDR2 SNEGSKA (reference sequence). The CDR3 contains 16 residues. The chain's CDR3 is CSAREPTQGAGNEQFF. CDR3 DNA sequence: TGCAGTGCTAGAGAACCTACACAGGGGGCGGGCAATGAGCAGTTCTTC.

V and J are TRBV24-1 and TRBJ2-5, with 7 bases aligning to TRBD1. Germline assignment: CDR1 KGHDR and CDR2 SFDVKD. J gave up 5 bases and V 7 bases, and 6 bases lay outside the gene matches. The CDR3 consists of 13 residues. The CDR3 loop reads CATRDTGVETQYF. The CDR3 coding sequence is TGTGCCACCAGAGATACAGGGGTTGAGACCCAGTACTTC.

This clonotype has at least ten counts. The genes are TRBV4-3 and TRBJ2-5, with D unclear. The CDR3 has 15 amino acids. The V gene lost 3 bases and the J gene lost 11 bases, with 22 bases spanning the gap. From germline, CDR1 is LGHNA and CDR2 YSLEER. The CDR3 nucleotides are TGCGCCAGCAGCCAGGAAGGGTATTCTTTATCTGAGCAGTACTTC. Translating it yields CASSQEGYSLSEQYF.

This CDR3 reads CASTRRAGGLYNEQFF. The CDR3 coding sequence is TGTGCCAGCACCAGACGTGCGGGAGGCCTTTACAATGAGCAGTTCTTC. The rearrangement links TRBV6-2 or TRBV6-3 to TRBJ2-1; TRBD2 aligns across 8 bases. J lost 4 bases, V lost 7 bases, and 12 bases had no gene match. The germline CDR1 and CDR2 sequences are MNHEY and SVGEGT. CDR3 length equals 16 residues.

The CDR3 spells CASTRSESDYEQYF. CDR3 DNA: TGTGCCAGCACCCGATCTGAGTCCGACTACGAGCAGTACTTC. The chain links TRBV3-1 to TRBJ2-7; D is unclear. The ends were cut back, 7 bases at V and 3 bases at J, with 16 bases in the middle. CDR1 and CDR2 from the germline V gene are LGHDT and YNNKEL (reference sequence). This CDR3 region has 14 residues.

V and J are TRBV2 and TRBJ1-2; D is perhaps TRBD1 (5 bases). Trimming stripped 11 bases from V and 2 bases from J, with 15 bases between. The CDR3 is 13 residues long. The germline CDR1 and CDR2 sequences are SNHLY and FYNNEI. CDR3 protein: CAGQPGQNYGYTF. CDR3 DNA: TGTGCCGGACAACCAGGCCAAAACTATGGCTACACCTTC. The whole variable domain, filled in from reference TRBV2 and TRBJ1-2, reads EPEVTQTPSHQVTQMGQEVILRCVPISNHLYFYWYRQILGQKVEFLVSFYNNEISEKSEIFDDQFSVERPDGSNFTLKIRSTKLEDSAMYFCAGQPGQNYGYTFGSGTRLTVV.

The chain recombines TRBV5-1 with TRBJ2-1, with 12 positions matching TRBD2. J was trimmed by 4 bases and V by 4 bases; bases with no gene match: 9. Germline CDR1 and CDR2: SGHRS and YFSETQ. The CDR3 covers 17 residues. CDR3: CASSPRTSGNGYNEQFF. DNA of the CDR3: TGCGCCAGCAGCCCGAGGACTAGCGGGAATGGATACAATGAGCAGTTCTTC.

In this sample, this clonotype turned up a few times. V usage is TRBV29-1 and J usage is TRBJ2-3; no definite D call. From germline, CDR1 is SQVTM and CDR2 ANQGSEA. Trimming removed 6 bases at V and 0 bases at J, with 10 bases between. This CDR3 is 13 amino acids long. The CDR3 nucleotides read TGCAGCGTCGTCGATTCTAGCACAGATACGCAGTATTTT. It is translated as CSVVDSSTDTQYF.

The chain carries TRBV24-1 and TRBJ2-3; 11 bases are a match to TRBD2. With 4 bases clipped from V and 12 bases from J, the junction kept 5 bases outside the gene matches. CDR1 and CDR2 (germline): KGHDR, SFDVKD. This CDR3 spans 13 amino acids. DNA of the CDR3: TGTGCCACCAGTGACAAACTAGCGGGAGCTCAGTATTTT. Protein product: CATSDKLAGAQYF.

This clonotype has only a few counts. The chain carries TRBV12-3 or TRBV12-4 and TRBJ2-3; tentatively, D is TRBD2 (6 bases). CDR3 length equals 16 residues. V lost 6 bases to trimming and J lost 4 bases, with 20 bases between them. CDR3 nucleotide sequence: TGTGCCAGCAGCCCATCAAGCGGAGGGAGCGCAGATACGCAGTATTTT. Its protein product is CASSPSSGGSADTQYF.

In DNA form, the CDR3 reads TGTGCCAGCTCACGAGCGGGAGGCCCTTACAATGAGCAGTTCTTC. The encoded protein is CASSRAGGPYNEQFF. V gene TRBV18 combines with J gene TRBJ2-1, with TRBD2 identical over 9 bases. This CDR3 contains 15 residues. The trim removed 4 bases at V and 4 bases at J, leaving 5 bases unmatched. Germline V CDR1 and CDR2: KGHSH, LQKENI.

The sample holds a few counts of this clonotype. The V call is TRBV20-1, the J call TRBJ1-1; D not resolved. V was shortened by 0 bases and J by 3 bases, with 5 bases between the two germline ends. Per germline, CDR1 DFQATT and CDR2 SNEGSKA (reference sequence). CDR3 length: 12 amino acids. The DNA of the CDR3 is TGCAGTGCTAGAGAGGGATACACTGAAGCTTTCTTT. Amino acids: CSAREGYTEAFF.

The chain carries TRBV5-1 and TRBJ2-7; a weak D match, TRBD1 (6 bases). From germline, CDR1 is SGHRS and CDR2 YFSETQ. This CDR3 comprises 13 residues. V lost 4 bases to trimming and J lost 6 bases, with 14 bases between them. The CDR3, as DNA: TGCGCCAGCAGCATACAGGGAAGGGGCGAGCAGTACTTC. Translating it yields CASSIQGRGEQYF.

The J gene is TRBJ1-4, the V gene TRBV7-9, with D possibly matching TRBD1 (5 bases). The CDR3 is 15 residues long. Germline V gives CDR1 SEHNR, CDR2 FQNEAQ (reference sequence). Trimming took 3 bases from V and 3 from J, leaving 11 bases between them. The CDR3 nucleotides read TGTGCCAGCAGCTTGCTCCAGGGCTCTAATGAAAAACTGTTTTTT. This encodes CASSLLQGSNEKLFF.

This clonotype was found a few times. CDR3 sequence reads: CASSLDGQAVGYTF. In nucleotides, the CDR3 is TGTGCCAGCAGCTTAGACGGTCAGGCGGTTGGCTACACCTTC. The chain joins TRBV7-2 to TRBJ1-2; no clear D. The CDR3 sequence is 14 residues long. V lost 1 base and J 7 bases, leaving 13 bases between the germline ends. Looked up from germline, CDR1 is SGHTA and CDR2 is FQGNSA.

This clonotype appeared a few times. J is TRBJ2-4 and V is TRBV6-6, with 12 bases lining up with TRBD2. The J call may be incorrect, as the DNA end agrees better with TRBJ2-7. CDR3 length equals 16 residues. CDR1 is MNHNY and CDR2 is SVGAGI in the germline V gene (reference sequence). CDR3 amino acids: CASIRLAGAGSYEQYF. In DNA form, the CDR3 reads TGTGCCAGCATTCGACTAGCGGGAGCGGGCTCCTACGAGCAGTACTTC.

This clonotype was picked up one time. CDR3 in amino acids: CASSEAGPSYNEQFF. CDR3 in DNA: TGTGCCAGCAGTGAAGCGGGACCATCCTACAATGAGCAGTTCTTC. The chain recombines TRBV2 with TRBJ2-1, with D possibly called TRBD1 or TRBD2 (5 bases each). V lost 0 bases, J lost 1 base, and 7 bases lay in between. This CDR3 spans 15 amino acids. The germline gives CDR1 SNHLY, CDR2 FYNNEI.

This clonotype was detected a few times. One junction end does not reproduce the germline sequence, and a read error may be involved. DNA of the CDR3: TGCGCCAGCCGACCAGGACTAGCGGGAGTCTACGAGCAGTACTTC. Its translation: CASRPGLAGVYEQYF. The chain employs TRBV7-2 and TRBJ2-7, with TRBD2 matching over 13 bases. This CDR3 contains 15 residues. The germline CDR1 and CDR2 sequences are SGHTA and FQGNSA.

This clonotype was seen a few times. In DNA, the CDR3 is TGTGCCAGCAGCTTAGACCGTACCGGGGGCGGCAATCAGCCCCAGCATTTT. The encoded protein is CASSLDRTGGGNQPQHF. The J gene is TRBJ1-5, the V gene TRBV28; maybe TRBD1 (6 bases). CDR1 and CDR2 (germline): MDHEN, SYDVKM. The CDR3 covers 17 residues. V lost 6 bases, J lost 2 bases, and 20 bases lay in between.

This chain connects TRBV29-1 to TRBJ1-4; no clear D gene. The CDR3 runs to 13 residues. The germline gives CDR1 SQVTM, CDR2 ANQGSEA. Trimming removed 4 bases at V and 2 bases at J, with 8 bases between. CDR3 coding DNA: TGCAGCGTTGTGGAAGGGACTAATGAAAAACTGTTTTTT. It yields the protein CSVVEGTNEKLFF. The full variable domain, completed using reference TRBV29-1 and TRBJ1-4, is SAVISQKPSRDICQRGTSLTIQCQVDSQVTMMFWYRQQPGQSLTLIATANQGSEATYESGFVIDKFPISRPNLTFSTLTVSNMSPEDSSIYLCSVVEGTNEKLFFGSGTQLSVL.